The 14 T cell receptor beta chains below come from one sample, sequenced in a study of post-analysis software for immune sequencing data (dated by TCRdb to 2015 to 2017). Overall study results and their limits: Significantly higher frequencies in patients than in controls were found for roughly 5 TRBV segments, including TRBV5-6, TRBV5-1 and TRBV20-1.

The protocol used for the library was PCR. The reads were generated on an Illumina HiSeq 2500. Unique molecular identifiers were incorporated into TCR beta cDNA libraries to reduce PCR and sequencing biases. The public reads were reanalyzed by TCRdb: fastp trimming at Q25, MiXCR alignment, in-frame beta chains only. Records with the same CDR3 protein are collapsed into one entry carrying the most frequent genes and DNA. Counted in this sample were approximately 440,000 distinct CDR3 sequences; less than 45% of them appeared once. Jointly, the top ten make up about 12% of the sample. No antigens are known for them. The sample was blood. These receptor sequences come from a girl under 18 with multiple sclerosis.

This sequence joins TRBV21-1 and TRBJ1-5; the table assigns TRBD1, which was not confirmed against the DNA. TRBV21-1 is described as a pseudogene. This CDR3 is 17 amino acids long. This CDR3 reads CASSSPTGTSSNQPQHF. Here the CDR3 DNA reads TGTGCCAGCAGCTCCCCGACCGGGACATCCAGCAATCAGCCCCAGCATTTT.

The genes are TRBV28 and TRBJ2-7; 7 nucleotides match TRBD1. CDR3 length equals 14 residues. Trimming at V came to 5 bases and at J to 5 bases, leaving 9 bases not matched to a gene. In germline, CDR1 is MDHEN, CDR2 SYDVKM. The CDR3 bases are TGTGCCAGCAGTACCCCTGACAGGGTTGACGAGCAGTACTTC. This translates into CASSTPDRVDEQYF.

The CDR3, as DNA: TGCAGCGCCCCCGCACTGGGGACGGTTTGGGGTGAGCAGTACTTC. This gives the protein CSAPALGTVWGEQYF. The V and J genes are TRBV29-1 and TRBJ2-7; perhaps D is TRBD1 or TRBD2 (5 bases each). The germline V gene encodes CDR1 SQVTM and CDR2 ANQGSEA. This CDR3 has 15 residues. Trimming stripped 7 bases from V and 7 bases from J, with 26 bases between.

In this sample, this clonotype turned up a few times. The chain recombines TRBV28 with TRBJ2-7, with D perhaps matching TRBD2 (5 bases). Germline V CDR1 and CDR2: MDHEN, SYDVKM. The length of the CDR3 is 15 residues. V was cut by 6 bases and J by 0 bases, with 15 bases left in between. The CDR3 DNA follows: TGTGCCAGCAGCCTTATAGCGACCAGCTCCTACGAGCAGTACTTC. This codes for CASSLIATSSYEQYF.

The genes are TRBV12-3 or TRBV12-4 and TRBJ2-4; no firm D call. The assigned J gene may be wrong: the sequence end matches TRBJ2-7 better. This CDR3 spans 13 amino acids. This CDR3 reads CASSFEQNYEQYF. The CDR3 nucleotides are TGTGCCAGCAGTTTTGAACAGAACTACGAGCAGTACTTC.

The gene calls are TRBV12-3 or TRBV12-4 and TRBJ1-2, with D perhaps matching TRBD1 (5 bases). The CDR3 is 16 residues long. V lost 3 bases and J 8 bases, leaving 22 bases between the germline ends. CDR3 sequence (DNA): TGTGCCAGCAGTTTCGCACAGACTACAGGTCTGGACGGCTACACCTTC. It is translated as CASSFAQTTGLDGYTF.

This clonotype has just one count. The junction differs from germline at one of its ends, possibly a read error. V gene TRBV20-1 combines with J gene TRBJ2-5; no clear D gene. This CDR3 spans 13 amino acids. The germline gives CDR1 DFQATT, CDR2 SNEGSKA (reference sequence). DNA for the CDR3: TGCAGTTCTAGAGTGACGGACCAAGAGACCCAGTACTTC. Protein sequence: CSSRVTDQETQYF.

This clonotype has only one observation. At one end, the junction sequence differs from germline, possibly due to a read error. The chain uses TRBV9 and TRBJ2-7, with D possibly matching TRBD1 (7 bases). The J call may be wrong; the DNA end is better matched by TRBJ2-5. Germline loops: CDR1 SGDLS, CDR2 YYNGEE. There are 13 residues in the CDR3. CDR3 amino acids: CANSQGGAETQYF. CDR3 nucleotides: TGTGCCAACAGCCAGGGGGGTGCAGAGACCCAGTACTTC.

The chain recombines TRBV6-6 with TRBJ2-1; the D is unclear. Germline lookup yields CDR1 MNHNY and CDR2 SVGAGI (reference sequence). V was clipped by 5 bases and J by 6 bases, with 11 bases between them. The CDR3 is 13 amino acids. CDR3 residues: CASSLLPGNEQFF. The CDR3, as DNA: TGTGCCAGCAGTCTGCTACCTGGCAATGAGCAGTTCTTC.

The chain recombines TRBV27 with TRBJ1-6; D is possibly TRBD1 (5 bases). V lost 0 bases, J lost 9 bases, and 12 bases lay in between. CDR1 is MNHEY and CDR2 is SMNVEV in the germline V gene (reference sequence). The CDR3 loop spans 15 amino acids. CDR3: CASSLSPGRTSPLHF. CDR3 bases: TGTGCCAGCAGTTTATCCCCGGGACGGACTTCACCCCTCCACTTT.

The chain joins TRBV7-9 to TRBJ2-7; D gene ambiguous. The CDR3 runs to 12 residues. Trimming pared 8 bases from V and 2 bases from J, leaving 10 bases between. Per germline, CDR1 SEHNR and CDR2 FQNEAQ (reference sequence). This CDR3 is CASGKSPYEQYF. DNA of the CDR3: TGTGCCAGCGGAAAATCCCCCTACGAGCAGTACTTC. Full variable domain (missing parts from reference TRBV7-9 and TRBJ2-7): DTGVSQNPRHKITKRGQNVTFRCDPISEHNRLYWYRQTLGQGPEFLTYFQNEAQLEKSRLLSDRFSAERPKGSFSTLEIQRTEQGDSAMYLCASGKSPYEQYFGPGTRLTVT.

This clonotype was seen a few times. The gene calls are TRBV20-1 and TRBJ2-1; D unclear. This CDR3 is built from 15 residues. Trimming removed 0 bases from V and 0 bases from J, with 9 bases in between. Germline CDR1 and CDR2: DFQATT and SNEGSKA (reference sequence). The CDR3 is CSARDEKFSYNEQFF. The CDR3 nucleotides read TGCAGTGCTAGAGATGAAAAGTTCTCCTACAATGAGCAGTTCTTC.

This chain connects TRBV20-1 to TRBJ2-7, with D maybe TRBD1 (5 bases). This CDR3 is built from 13 residues. From germline, CDR1 is DFQATT and CDR2 SNEGSKA (reference sequence). V was cut by 3 bases and J by 3 bases, with 12 bases left in between. CDR3 amino acids: CSARTVGLYEQYF. Here the CDR3 DNA reads TGCAGTGCTAGGACAGTGGGGCTCTACGAGCAGTACTTC.

CDR3 amino acids: CASSTDYRGLAKNIQYF. DNA of the CDR3: TGTGCCAGCAGTACTGATTACAGGGGGCTAGCCAAAAACATTCAGTACTTC. V gene TRBV27 combines with J gene TRBJ2-4, with 9 bases aligning to TRBD1. The CDR3 length is 17 residues. Germline V gene lookup returns CDR1 MNHEY and CDR2 SMNVEV (reference sequence). V shed 5 bases, J shed 0 bases, and the junction held 8 bases outside the gene matches.